In this sample, the clone carrying this TCR beta chain turned up a few times. This record comes from a study of T-cell reconstitution after alpha-beta-depleted transplantation in children. With V trimmed by 4 bases and J by 5 bases, 10 bases remained unmatched. The V gene's germline CDR1 is SGHKS and CDR2 YYEKEE (reference sequence). The CDR3 is 16 amino acids. A library of TCRbeta sequences, prepared with unique molecular identifiers, was generated. One entry per CDR3 protein results from TCRdb running MiXCR on the PCR reads. The profile shows approximately 510,000 distinct CDR3 sequences, around 19% of them singletons.

The chain uses TRBV5-5 and TRBJ2-1; 9 nucleotides match TRBD1. The sequencing here drew on PBMCs from the stem cell graft donor, taken from the stem cell graft. The source of this sequence is a human donor who donated a stem cell graft to a child with acute lymphoblastic leukemia. The CDR3 spells CASSSGDRAANNEQFF. The CDR3 DNA follows: TGTGCCAGCAGCAGCGGGGACAGGGCGGCGAACAATGAGCAGTTCTTC. The entire variable domain, with the rest obtained from reference TRBV5-5 and TRBJ2-1, is as follows: DAGVTQSPTHLIKTRGQQVTLRCSPISGHKSVSWYQQVLGQGPQFIFQYYEKEERGRGNFPDRFSARQFPNYSSELNVNALLLGDSALYLCASSSGDRAANNEQFFGPGTRLTVL.